What follows are 10 T cell receptor beta chains derived from one specimen sequenced in a study of T-cell memory formation after mild COVID-19. TCRdb independently ran MiXCR on the 5' RACE reads; one entry per CDR3 protein. The table has about 12,000 distinct CDR3 sequences, around 15% seen once; the top ten hold around half. Specimen: PBMCs or a T cell subset sorted from them (not recorded which). The source is a man between 18 and 29 years old who had mild COVID-19 (a few samples of this study predate the infection). Cell type and time point are not known.

This clonotype was recorded at least ten times. V and J are TRBV4-1 and TRBJ1-1, with D perhaps matching TRBD1 (5 bases). Germline CDR1 reads MGHRA; CDR2 reads YSYEKL. V gave up 1 base and J gave up 5 bases, with 5 bases separating them. The CDR3 sequence is 12 residues long. The CDR3 reads CASSQGQTEAFF. CDR3 DNA sequence: TGCGCCAGCAGCCAAGGACAGACTGAAGCTTTCTTT.

Many counts were recorded for this clonotype. The chain is built from TRBV7-2 and TRBJ2-3; 7 bases map to TRBD2. The CDR3 runs 16 residues. J lost 0 bases, V lost 5 bases, and 8 bases had no gene match. Germline assignment: CDR1 SGHTA and CDR2 FQGNSA. The CDR3 sequence: CASSLRDYPSTDTQYF. The CDR3 region has the DNA TGTGCCAGCAGCCTAAGGGACTACCCTAGCACAGATACGCAGTATTTT.

This clonotype was counted ten times or more. The V and J genes are TRBV7-2 and TRBJ2-3; TRBD1 might be the D (6 bases). V lost 1 base to trimming and J lost 6 bases, with 14 bases between them. The CDR3 is 15 amino acids. CDR1 is SGHTA and CDR2 is FQGNSA in the germline V gene. The CDR3 coding sequence is TGTGCCAGCAGCTTAGTTGGGGGCTCGGGGGATACGCAGTATTTT. Amino acids: CASSLVGGSGDTQYF.

On this clonotype: A single base separates this from a much larger clone, so it may be a read error. The V and J genes are TRBV7-2 and TRBJ2-1; 9 nucleotides line up with TRBD2. Germline V gives CDR1 SGHTA, CDR2 FQGNSA. This CDR3 region has 16 residues. The CDR3 DNA reads TGTGCCTGCAGCTCAGGCAGCGGGGGGCCCCTCAATGAGCAGTTCTTC. Translated, it gives CACSSGSGGPLNEQFF. Full variable domain (rest looked up from reference TRBV7-2 and TRBJ2-1): GAGVSQSPSNKVTEKGKDVELRCDPISGHTALYWYRQSLGQGLEFLIYFQGNSAPDKSGLPSDRFSAERTGGSVSTLTIQRTQQEDSAVYLCACSSGSGGPLNEQFFGPGTRLTVL.

In its sample, this clonotype was seen many times. CDR3 sequence (DNA): TGTGCCAGCAGCCCCGGAAACACCATATATTTT. It is translated as CASSPGNTIYF. The rearrangement links TRBV12-3 or TRBV12-4 to TRBJ1-3; D unclear. V dropped 6 bases and J dropped 4 bases, with 4 bases sitting between them. The CDR3 spans 11 residues.

This clonotype was seen repeatedly, ten times or more. The genes are TRBV12-3 or TRBV12-4 and TRBJ2-7; 7 nucleotides agree with TRBD1. Trimming cost V 6 bases and J 4 bases; bases outside gene matches: 9. CDR3 length: 14 residues. CDR3: CASSRGQTFYEQYV. The CDR3 region has the DNA TGTGCCAGCAGCCGGGGACAGACCTTTTACGAGCAGTACGTC.

The chain links TRBV4-2 to TRBJ1-2; D is uncertain. CDR3 length equals 16 residues. V lost 1 base to trimming and J lost 3 bases, with 15 bases between them. CDR1 and CDR2 from the germline V gene are LGHNA and YNFKEQ. The CDR3: CASSQVFRGVYYGYTF. CDR3 in DNA: TGTGCCAGCAGCCAAGTTTTTCGAGGCGTGTACTATGGCTACACCTTC.

This clonotype is categorized as medium-sized. The rearrangement joins TRBV19 to TRBJ1-1; D unclear. Trimming stripped 6 bases from V and 3 bases from J, with 14 bases between. CDR1 is LNHDA and CDR2 is SQIVND in the germline V gene (reference sequence). There are 14 residues in the CDR3. The CDR3 sequence: CASRSAGPYTEAFF. For the CDR3, the DNA is TGTGCCAGTAGGAGTGCTGGGCCCTACACTGAAGCTTTCTTT.

This clonotype has only a few counts. The rearrangement links TRBV13 to TRBJ2-7; 7 nucleotides match TRBD2. The trim removed 5 bases at V and 7 bases at J, leaving 8 bases unmatched. Germline V gives CDR1 PRHDT, CDR2 FYEKMQ (reference sequence). The CDR3 contains 13 residues. The CDR3 spells CASSPGRSGEQYF. CDR3 nucleotide sequence: TGTGCCAGCAGCCCCGGGAGGAGTGGGGAGCAGTACTTC.

The chain combines TRBV6-6 with TRBJ2-7; TRBD1 is a possible D gene (8 bases). CDR3 size: 15 residues. Trimming pared 2 bases from V and 1 base from J, leaving 12 bases between. Germline lookup yields CDR1 MNHNY and CDR2 SVGAGI (reference sequence). CDR3 nucleotides: TGTGCCAGCAGTTACGTACAGGGGGGGTCCTACGAGCAGTACTTC. Protein sequence: CASSYVQGGSYEQYF.